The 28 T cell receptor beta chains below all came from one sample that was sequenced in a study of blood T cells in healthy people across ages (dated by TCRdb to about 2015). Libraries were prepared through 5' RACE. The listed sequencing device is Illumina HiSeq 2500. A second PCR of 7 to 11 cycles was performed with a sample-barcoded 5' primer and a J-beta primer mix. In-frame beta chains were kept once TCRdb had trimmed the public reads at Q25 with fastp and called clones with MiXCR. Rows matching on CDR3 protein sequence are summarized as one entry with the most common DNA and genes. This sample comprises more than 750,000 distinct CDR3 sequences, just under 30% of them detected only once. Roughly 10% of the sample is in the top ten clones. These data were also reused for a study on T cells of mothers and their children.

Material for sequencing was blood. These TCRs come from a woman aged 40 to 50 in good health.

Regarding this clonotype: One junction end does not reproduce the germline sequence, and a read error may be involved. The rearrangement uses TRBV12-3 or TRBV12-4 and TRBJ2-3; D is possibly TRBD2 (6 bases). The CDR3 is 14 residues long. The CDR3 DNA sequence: TGTGCCAGCACCCCCGGTGGGGGAGGAGATGCGCAATATTTT. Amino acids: CASTPGGGGDAQYF.

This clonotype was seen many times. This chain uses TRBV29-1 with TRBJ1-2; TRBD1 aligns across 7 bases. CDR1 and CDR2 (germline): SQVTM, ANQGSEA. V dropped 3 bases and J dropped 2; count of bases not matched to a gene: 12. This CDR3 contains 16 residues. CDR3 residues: CSVDQGKQGQNYGYTF. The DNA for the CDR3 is TGCAGCGTTGATCAAGGGAAACAGGGGCAGAACTATGGCTACACCTTC. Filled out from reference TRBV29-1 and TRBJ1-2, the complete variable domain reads SAVISQKPSRDICQRGTSLTIQCQVDSQVTMMFWYRQQPGQSLTLIATANQGSEATYESGFVIDKFPISRPNLTFSTLTVSNMSPEDSSIYLCSVDQGKQGQNYGYTFGSGTRLTVV.

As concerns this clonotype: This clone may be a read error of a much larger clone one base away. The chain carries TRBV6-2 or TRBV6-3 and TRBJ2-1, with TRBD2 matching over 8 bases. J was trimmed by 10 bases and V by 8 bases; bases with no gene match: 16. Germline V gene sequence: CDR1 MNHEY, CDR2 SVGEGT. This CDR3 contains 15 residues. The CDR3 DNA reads TGTGCCAGCGAAAAGGCAAGCGGGGGATTAGGCGAGCAGTTCTTC. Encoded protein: CASEKASGGLGEQFF.

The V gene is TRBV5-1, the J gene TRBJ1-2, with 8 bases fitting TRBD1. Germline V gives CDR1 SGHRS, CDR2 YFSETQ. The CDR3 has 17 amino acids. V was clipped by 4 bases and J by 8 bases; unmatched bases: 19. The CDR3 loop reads CASSLNGTGPGAGGYTF. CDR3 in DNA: TGCGCCAGCAGCCTCAACGGGACAGGCCCAGGAGCTGGGGGCTACACCTTC.

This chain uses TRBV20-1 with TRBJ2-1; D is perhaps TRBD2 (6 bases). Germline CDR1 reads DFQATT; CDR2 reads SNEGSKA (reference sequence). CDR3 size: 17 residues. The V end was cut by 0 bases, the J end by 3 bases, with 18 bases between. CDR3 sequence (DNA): TGCAGTGCTAGAGATGGGGCCCAAGCGGGCGACTACAATGAGCAGTTCTTC. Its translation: CSARDGAQAGDYNEQFF.

In nucleotides, the CDR3 is TGTGCCAGCGGATCCGAGGACAGCGTCTCCTACGAGCAGTACTTC. This gives the protein CASGSEDSVSYEQYF. This chain links TRBV6-2 or TRBV6-3 with TRBJ2-7, with D maybe TRBD1 (6 bases). V was cut by 8 bases and J by 0 bases, with 17 bases left in between. CDR3 length: 15 amino acids. The germline gives CDR1 MNHEY, CDR2 SVGEGT.

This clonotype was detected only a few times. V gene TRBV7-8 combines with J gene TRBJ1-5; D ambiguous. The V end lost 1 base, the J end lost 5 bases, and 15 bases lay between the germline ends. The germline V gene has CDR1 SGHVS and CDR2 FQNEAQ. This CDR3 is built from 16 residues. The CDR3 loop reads CASSLEIVRGDQPQHF. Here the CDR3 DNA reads TGTGCCAGCAGCTTAGAGATCGTACGCGGGGATCAGCCCCAGCATTTT.

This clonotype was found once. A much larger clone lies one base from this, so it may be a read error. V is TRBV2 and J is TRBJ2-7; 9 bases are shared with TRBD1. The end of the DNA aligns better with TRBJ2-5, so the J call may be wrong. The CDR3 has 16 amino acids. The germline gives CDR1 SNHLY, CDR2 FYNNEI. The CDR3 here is CTSSDPGQGYGETQYF. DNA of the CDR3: TGTACCAGCAGTGACCCGGGACAGGGTTACGGGGAGACCCAGTACTTC.

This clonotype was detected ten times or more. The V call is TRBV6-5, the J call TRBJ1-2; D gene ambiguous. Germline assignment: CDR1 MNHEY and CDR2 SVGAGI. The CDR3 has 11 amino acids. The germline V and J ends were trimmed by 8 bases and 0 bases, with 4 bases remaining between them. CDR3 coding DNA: TGTGCCAGCTTTTCTAACTATGGCTACACCTTC. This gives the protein CASFSNYGYTF.

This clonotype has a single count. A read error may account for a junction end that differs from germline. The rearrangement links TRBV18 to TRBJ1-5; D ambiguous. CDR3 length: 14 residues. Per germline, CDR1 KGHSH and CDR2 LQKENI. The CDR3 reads CACSPGAGNQPQHF. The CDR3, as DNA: TGTGCCTGCTCACCGGGAGCGGGCAATCAGCCCCAGCATTTT.

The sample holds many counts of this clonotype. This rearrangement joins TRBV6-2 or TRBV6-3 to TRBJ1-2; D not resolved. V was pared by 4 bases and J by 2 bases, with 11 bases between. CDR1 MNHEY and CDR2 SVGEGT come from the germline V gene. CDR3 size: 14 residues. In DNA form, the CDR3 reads TGTGCCAGCAGTTCTAACTCCCGAAACTATGGCTACACCTTC. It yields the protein CASSSNSRNYGYTF.

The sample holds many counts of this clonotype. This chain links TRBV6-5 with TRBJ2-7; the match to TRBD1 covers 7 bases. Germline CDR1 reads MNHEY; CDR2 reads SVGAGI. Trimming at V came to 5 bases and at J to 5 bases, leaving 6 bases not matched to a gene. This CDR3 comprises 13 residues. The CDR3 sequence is CASSTQGTHEQYF. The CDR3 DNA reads TGTGCCAGCAGTACACAGGGGACCCACGAGCAGTACTTC.

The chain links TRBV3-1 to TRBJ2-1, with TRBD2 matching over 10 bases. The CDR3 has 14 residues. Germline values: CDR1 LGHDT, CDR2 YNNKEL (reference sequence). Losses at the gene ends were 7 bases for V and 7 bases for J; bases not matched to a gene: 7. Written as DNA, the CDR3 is TGTGCCAGCATCAGCGGGGGGGCCGGGAATGAGCAGTTCTTC. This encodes CASISGGAGNEQFF.

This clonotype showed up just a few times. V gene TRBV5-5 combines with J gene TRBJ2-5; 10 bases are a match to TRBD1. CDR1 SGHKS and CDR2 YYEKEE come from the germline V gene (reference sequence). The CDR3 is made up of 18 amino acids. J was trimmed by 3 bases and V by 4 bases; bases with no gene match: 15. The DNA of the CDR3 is TGTGCCAGCAGCAAACTATGGGACAGGGGAGAGCTAGAAGAGACCCAGTACTTC. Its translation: CASSKLWDRGELEETQYF.

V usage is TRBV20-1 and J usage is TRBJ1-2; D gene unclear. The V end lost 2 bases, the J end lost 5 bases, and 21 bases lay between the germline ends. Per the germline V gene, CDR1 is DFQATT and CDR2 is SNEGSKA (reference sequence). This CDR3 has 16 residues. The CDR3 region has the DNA TGCAGTGCTAGAAACGGCTTGGGCAGCCAGGAGTATGGCTACACCTTC. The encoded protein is CSARNGLGSQEYGYTF.

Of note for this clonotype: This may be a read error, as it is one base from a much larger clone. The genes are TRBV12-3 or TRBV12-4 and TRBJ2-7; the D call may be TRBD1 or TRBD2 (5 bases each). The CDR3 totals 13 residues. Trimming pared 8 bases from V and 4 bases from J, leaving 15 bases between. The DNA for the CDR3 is TGTGCCAGCGGGGGTTTTAAGCGATACGAGCAGTACTTC. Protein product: CASGGFKRYEQYF.

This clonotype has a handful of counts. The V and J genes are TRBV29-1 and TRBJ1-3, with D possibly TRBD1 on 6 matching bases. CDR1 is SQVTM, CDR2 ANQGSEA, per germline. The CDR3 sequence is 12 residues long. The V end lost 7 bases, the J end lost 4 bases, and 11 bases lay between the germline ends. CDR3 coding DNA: TGCAGCGCAGCAGGACAGGGAAACACCATATATTTT. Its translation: CSAAGQGNTIYF. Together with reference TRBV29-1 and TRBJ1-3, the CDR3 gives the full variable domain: SAVISQKPSRDICQRGTSLTIQCQVDSQVTMMFWYRQQPGQSLTLIATANQGSEATYESGFVIDKFPISRPNLTFSTLTVSNMSPEDSSIYLCSAAGQGNTIYFGEGSWLTVV.

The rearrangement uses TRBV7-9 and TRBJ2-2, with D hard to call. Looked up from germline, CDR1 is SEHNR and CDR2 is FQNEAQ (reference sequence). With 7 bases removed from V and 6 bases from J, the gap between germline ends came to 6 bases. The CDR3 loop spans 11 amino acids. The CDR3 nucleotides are TGTGCCAGCATTGGGGCCGGGGAGCTGTTTTTT. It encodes CASIGAGELFF.

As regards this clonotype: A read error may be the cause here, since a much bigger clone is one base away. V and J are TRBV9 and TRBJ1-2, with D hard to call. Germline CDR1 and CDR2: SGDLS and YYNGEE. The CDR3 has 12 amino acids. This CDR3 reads CASSMRTGRYAF. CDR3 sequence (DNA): TGTGCCAGCAGCATGAGGACCGGCCGCTACGCCTTC.

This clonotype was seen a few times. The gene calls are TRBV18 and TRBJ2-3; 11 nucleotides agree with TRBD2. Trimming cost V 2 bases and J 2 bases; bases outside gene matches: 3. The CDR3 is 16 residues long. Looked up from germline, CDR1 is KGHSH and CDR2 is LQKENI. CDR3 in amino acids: CASSPTSGGLTDTQYF. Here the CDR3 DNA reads TGTGCCAGCTCACCAACTAGCGGGGGACTCACAGATACGCAGTATTTT.

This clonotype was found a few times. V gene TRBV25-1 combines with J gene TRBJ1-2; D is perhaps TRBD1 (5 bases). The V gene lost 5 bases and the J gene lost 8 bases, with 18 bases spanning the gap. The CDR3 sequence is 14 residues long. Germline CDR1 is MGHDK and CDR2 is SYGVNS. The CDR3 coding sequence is TGTGCCAGCAGTTGGGGGTCGGGTCATCTCGGCTACACCTTC. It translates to CASSWGSGHLGYTF.

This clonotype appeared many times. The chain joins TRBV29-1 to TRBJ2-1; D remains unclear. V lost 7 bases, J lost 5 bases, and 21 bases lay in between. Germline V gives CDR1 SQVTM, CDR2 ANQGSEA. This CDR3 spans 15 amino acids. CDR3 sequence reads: CSAATLSQANNEQFF. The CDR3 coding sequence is TGCAGCGCCGCTACCCTAAGCCAGGCCAACAATGAGCAGTTCTTC.

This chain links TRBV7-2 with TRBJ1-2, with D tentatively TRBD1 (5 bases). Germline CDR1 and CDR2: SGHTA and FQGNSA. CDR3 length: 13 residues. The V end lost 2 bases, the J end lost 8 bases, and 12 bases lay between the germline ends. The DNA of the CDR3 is TGTGCCAGCAGCTTAATGGGGGTGGAGGGCTACACCTTC. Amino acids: CASSLMGVEGYTF.

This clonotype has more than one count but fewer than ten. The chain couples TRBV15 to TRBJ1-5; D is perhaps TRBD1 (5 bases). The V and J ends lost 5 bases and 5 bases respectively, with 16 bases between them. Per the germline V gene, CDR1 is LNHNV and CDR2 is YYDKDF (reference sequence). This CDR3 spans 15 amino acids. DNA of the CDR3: TGTGCCACCAGCTTACGAGGGGTGTACGATCAGCCCCAGCATTTT. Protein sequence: CATSLRGVYDQPQHF.

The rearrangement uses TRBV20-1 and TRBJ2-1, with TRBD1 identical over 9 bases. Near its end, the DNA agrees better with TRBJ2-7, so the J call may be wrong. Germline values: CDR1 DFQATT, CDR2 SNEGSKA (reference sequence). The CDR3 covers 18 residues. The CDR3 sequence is CSARGAGTGITSTYEQYF. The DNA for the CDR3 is TGCAGTGCTAGAGGGGCCGGGACAGGGATAACTTCCACCTACGAGCAGTACTTC.

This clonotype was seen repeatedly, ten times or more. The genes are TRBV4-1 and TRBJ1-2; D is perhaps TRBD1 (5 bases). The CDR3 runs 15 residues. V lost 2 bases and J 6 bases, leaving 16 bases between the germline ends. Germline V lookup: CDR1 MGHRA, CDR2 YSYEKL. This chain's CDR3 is CASSQLTAITNGYTF. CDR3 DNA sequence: TGCGCCAGCAGCCAACTGACAGCGATCACTAATGGCTACACCTTC.

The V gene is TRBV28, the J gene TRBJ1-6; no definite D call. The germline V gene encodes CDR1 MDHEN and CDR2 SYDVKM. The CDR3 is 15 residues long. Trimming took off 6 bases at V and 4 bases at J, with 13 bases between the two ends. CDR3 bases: TGTGCCAGCAGGACCCCGACCTCATATAATTCACCCCTCCACTTT. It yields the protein CASRTPTSYNSPLHF. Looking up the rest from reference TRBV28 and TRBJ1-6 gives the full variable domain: DVKVTQSSRYLVKRTGEKVFLECVQDMDHENMFWYRQDPGLGLRLIYFSYDVKMKEKGDIPEGYSVSREKKERFSLILESASTNQTSMYLCASRTPTSYNSPLHFGNGTRLTVT.

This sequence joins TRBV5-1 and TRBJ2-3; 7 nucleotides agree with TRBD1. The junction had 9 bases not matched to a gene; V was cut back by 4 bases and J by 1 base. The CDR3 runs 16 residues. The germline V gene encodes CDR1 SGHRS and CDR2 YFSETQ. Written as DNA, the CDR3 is TGCGCCAGCAGCGTACAGGGGCAGATGGGCACAGATACGCAGTATTTT. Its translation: CASSVQGQMGTDTQYF.